The rows below give T cell receptor beta chains drawn from one sample of a study of shared clonotypes between healthy human individuals. This table comes from immunoSEQ multiplex PCR, and its TCRdb copy is limited to in-frame clones, with some not included. The sample has some 2,000,000 clones, 95% seen once. Sequencing was done on a sample of naive CD4+ T cells sorted from blood. The receptors shown here come from a man in his late teens or twenties in good health. The CDR3 runs from the conserved cysteine through the conserved F or W. Fields, in order: D gene, clone size, J gene, V gene, CDR3 protein, CDR3 DNA. D genes are given only for firm matches. Some rows mark clone size as missing; the rest say once, few, many or name a class of expanded clone.

. | . | TRBJ2-7 | TRBV5-1 | CASSEEQGWAYEQYF | TGCGCCAGCAGCGAAGAACAGGGTTGGGCGTACGAGCAGTACTTC
TRBD2 | . | TRBJ2-7 | TRBV2 | CASSGNRTSGVGEQYF | TGTGCCAGCAGTGGGAACCGGACTAGCGGGGTTGGCGAGCAGTACTTC
TRBD2 | . | TRBJ2-1 | TRBV6-4 | CAISEGAGFYNEQFF | TGTGCCATCAGTGAAGGAGCGGGGTTCTACAATGAGCAGTTCTTC
TRBD1 | . | TRBJ1-2 | TRBV18 | CASSPTGDGYTF | TGTGCCAGCTCACCAACAGGGGATGGCTACACCTTC
. | once | TRBJ2-6 | TRBV7-2 | CASSLGVAGANVLTF | TGTGCCAGCAGCTTAGGGGTCGCTGGGGCCAACGTCCTGACTTTC
. | . | TRBJ1-6 | TRBV5-6 | CASSLYTSLSSYNSPLHF | TGTGCCAGCAGCTTGTACACGTCCCTCAGCTCCTATAATTCACCCCTCCACTTT
. | . | TRBJ2-2 | TRBV30 | CAWSVLRGWNTGELFF | TGTGCCTGGAGTGTACTCCGGGGATGGAACACCGGGGAGCTGTTTTTT
. | . | TRBJ1-4 | TRBV6-1 | CASRGGGAGEKLFF | TGTGCCAGCAGGGGAGGAGGGGCCGGTGAAAAACTGTTTTTT
. | . | TRBJ2-2 | TRBV10-3 | CAISDGRKNTGELFF | TGTGCCATCAGCGACGGACGGAAGAACACCGGGGAGCTGTTTTTT
. | . | TRBJ2-7 | TRBV10-3 | CATAQGTHEQYF | TGTGCCACTGCACAGGGTACCCACGAGCAGTACTTC
. | . | TRBJ1-2 | TRBV2 | CASRARVDGYTF | TGTGCCAGCCGAGCAAGAGTCGATGGCTACACCTTC